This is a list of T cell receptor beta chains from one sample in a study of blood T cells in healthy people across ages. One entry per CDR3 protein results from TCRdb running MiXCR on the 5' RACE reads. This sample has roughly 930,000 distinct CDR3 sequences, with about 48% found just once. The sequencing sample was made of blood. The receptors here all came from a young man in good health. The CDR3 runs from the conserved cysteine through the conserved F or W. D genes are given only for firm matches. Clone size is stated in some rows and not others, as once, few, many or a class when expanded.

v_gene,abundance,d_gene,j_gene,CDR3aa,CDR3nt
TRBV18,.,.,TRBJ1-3,CASSPEDPSLSGNTIYF,TGTGCCAGCTCACCAGAGGATCCCTCACTCTCTGGAAACACCATATATTTT
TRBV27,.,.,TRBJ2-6,CASSQGFGANVLTF,TGTGCCAGCAGTCAGGGTTTCGGGGCCAACGTCCTGACTTTC
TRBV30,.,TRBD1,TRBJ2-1,CAWSSTRDRYSYNEQFF,TGTGCCTGGAGTTCTACCCGGGACAGATACTCCTACAATGAGCAGTTCTTC
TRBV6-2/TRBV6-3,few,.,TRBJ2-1,CASSRGDTSNEQFF,TGTGCCAGCAGTAGAGGGGATACTTCCAATGAGCAGTTCTTC
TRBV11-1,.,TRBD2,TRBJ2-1,CASSSLTSLYNEQFF,TGTGCCAGCAGCTCATTGACTAGCCTATACAATGAGCAGTTCTTC
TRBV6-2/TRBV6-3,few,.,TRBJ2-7,CASTDRGGTRFYEQYF,TGTGCCAGCACCGACCGAGGCGGGACGAGATTCTACGAGCAGTACTTC
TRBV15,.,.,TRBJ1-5,CATSRDLGGQPQHF,TGTGCCACCAGCAGAGATCTGGGGGGTCAGCCCCAGCATTTT
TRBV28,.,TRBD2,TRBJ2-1,CASSLGVTSGGDSSYNEQFF,TGTGCCAGCAGCCTAGGGGTCACTAGCGGGGGCGACAGCTCCTACAATGAGCAGTTCTTC
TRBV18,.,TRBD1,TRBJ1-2,CASSQTTTGGDGYTF,TGTGCCAGCTCACAAACTACGACAGGGGGCGATGGCTACACCTTC
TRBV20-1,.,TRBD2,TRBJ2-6,CSAADPAGGSGANVLTF,TGCAGTGCAGCAGACCCAGCGGGGGGGTCTGGGGCCAACGTCCTGACTTTC
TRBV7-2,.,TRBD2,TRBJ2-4,CASSLFSSGGNIQYF,TGTGCCAGCAGCTTATTCTCTAGCGGGGGCAACATTCAGTACTTC
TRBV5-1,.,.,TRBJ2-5,CASSWASRETQYF,TGCGCCAGCAGCTGGGCTAGCCGCGAGACCCAGTACTTC
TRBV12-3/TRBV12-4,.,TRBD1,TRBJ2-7,CASSLNQGQFSYEQYF,TGTGCCAGCAGTTTAAACCAGGGACAGTTTTCATACGAGCAGTACTTC
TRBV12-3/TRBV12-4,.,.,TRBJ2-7,CASSLYGSSYNEQYF,TGTGCCAGCAGTTTATACGGGAGCTCCTACAATGAGCAGTACTTC
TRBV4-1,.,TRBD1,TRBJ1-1,CASSQPGQLNTEAFF,TGCGCCAGCAGCCAACCGGGACAGCTGAACACTGAAGCTTTCTTT
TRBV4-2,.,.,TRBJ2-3,CASSQVRAGGTDTQYF,TGTGCCAGCAGCCAAGTCCGTGCCGGGGGCACAGATACGCAGTATTTT
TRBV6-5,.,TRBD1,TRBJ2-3,CASRSGGLADTQYF,TGTGCCAGCAGGTCAGGGGGCTTGGCAGATACGCAGTATTTT
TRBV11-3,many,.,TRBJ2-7,CASSPLYGSYEQYF,TGTGCCAGCAGCCCACTCTACGGGTCCTACGAGCAGTACTTC
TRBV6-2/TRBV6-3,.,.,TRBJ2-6,CASRTGQRSRSGANVLTF,TGTGCCAGCAGAACCGGACAGCGATCACGTTCTGGGGCCAACGTCCTGACTTTC
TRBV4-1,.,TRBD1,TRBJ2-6,CASSQGVLGTGHSGANVLTF,TGCGCCAGCAGCCAAGGGGTCCTTGGGACAGGTCACTCTGGGGCCAACGTCCTGACTTTC
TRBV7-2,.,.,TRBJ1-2,CASSLGRTAGNYGYTF,TGTGCCAGCAGCTTGGGCCGGACAGCTGGAAACTATGGCTACACCTTC
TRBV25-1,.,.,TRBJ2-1,CASSGPSSGNEQFF,TGTGCCAGCAGTGGCCCTAGCAGCGGCAATGAGCAGTTCTTC
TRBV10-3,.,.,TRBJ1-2,CAISDYGYTF,TGTGCCATCAGTGATTATGGCTACACCTTC
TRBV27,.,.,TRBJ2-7,CASGLMEEQYF,TGTGCCAGCGGATTGATGGAGGAGCAGTACTTC
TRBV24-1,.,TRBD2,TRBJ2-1,CATSDLAGGMTEQFF,TGTGCCACCAGTGATTTAGCGGGGGGCATGACTGAGCAGTTCTTC
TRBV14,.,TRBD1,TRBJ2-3,CASSQGWGQKATDTQYF,TGTGCCAGCAGCCAAGGGTGGGGACAGAAGGCCACAGATACGCAGTATTTT
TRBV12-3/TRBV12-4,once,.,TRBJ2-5,CASSPTGIWETQYF,TGTGCCAGCAGTCCCACAGGGATCTGGGAGACCCAGTACTTC
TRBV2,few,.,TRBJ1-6,CASSENVNSPLHF,TGTGCCAGCAGTGAGAATGTGAATTCACCCCTCCACTTT
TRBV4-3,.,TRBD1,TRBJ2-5,CASRRDSFTETQYF,TGCGCCAGCAGACGGGACAGCTTCACAGAGACCCAGTACTTC
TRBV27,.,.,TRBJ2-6,CASSPTNPSGANVLTF,TGTGCCAGCAGTCCGACGAACCCTTCCGGGGCCAACGTCCTGACTTTC
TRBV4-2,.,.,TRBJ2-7,CASSQDRSRDYEQYF,TGTGCCAGCAGCCAAGATCGTAGCAGGGACTACGAGCAGTACTTC
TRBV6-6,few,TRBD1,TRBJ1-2,CASRAGTDGYGYTF,TGTGCCAGCAGAGCCGGGACAGATGGTTATGGCTACACCTTC
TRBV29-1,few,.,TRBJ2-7,CSAYRDGSYEQYF,TGCAGCGCCTACCGGGACGGCTCCTACGAGCAGTACTTC
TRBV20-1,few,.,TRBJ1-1,CSAPIAMNTEAFF,TGCAGTGCCCCGATTGCCATGAACACTGAAGCTTTCTTT
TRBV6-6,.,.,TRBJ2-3,CASSYPQGPTQYF,TGTGCCAGCAGTTACCCTCAGGGTCCTACGCAGTATTTT
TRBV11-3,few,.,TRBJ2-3,CASKVRGGWTDTQYF,TGTGCCAGCAAAGTCCGAGGTGGATGGACAGATACGCAGTATTTT
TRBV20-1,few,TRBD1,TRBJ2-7,CSASRTGRSYEQYF,TGCAGTGCTTCCAGGACAGGGAGGTCCTACGAGCAGTACTTC
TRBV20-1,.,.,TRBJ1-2,CSARDVEGVSYGYTF,TGCAGTGCTAGAGATGTGGAGGGGGTGAGCTATGGCTACACCTTC
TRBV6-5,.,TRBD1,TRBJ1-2,CASSVLGQASSYGYTF,TGTGCCAGCAGTGTACTCGGACAGGCCTCCTCATATGGCTACACCTTC
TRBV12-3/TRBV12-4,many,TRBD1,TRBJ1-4,CASSRTGGDEKLFF,TGCGCCAGCAGCCGGACAGGGGGGGATGAAAAACTGTTTTTT
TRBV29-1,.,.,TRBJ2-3,CSVERASGGTDTQYF,TGCAGCGTTGAACGCGCGTCAGGGGGGACAGATACGCAGTATTTT
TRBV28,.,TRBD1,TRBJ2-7,CASRKAGQGSEQYF,TGTGCCAGCAGGAAGGCGGGACAGGGGAGCGAGCAGTACTTC
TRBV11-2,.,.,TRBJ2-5,CASSYSGTATPETQYF,TGTGCCAGCAGCTACTCCGGGACTGCAACCCCGGAGACCCAGTACTTC
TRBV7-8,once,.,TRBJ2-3,CASSKWDTTDTQYF,TGTGCCAGCAGCAAGTGGGACACCACAGATACGCAGTATTTT
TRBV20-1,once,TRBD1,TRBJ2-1,CSARPPQTGKNEQFF,TGCAGTGCGAGACCTCCCCAGACAGGGAAGAATGAGCAGTTCTTC
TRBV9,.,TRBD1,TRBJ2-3,CASSVTGGYDTQYF,TGTGCCAGCAGCGTAACAGGGGGATACGATACGCAGTATTTT
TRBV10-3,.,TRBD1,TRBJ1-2,CAISNRGEGYTF,TGTGCCATCAGCAACAGGGGTGAGGGCTACACCTTC